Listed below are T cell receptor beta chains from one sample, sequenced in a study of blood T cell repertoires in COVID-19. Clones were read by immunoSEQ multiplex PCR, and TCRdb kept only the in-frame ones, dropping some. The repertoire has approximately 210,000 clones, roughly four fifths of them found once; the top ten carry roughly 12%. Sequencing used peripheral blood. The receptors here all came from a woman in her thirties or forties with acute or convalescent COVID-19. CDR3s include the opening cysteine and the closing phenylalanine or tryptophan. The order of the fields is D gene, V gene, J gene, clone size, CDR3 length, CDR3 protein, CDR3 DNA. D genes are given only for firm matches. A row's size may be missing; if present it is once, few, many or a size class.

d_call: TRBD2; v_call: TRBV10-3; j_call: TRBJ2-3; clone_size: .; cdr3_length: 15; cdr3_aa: CAIGGLASSTDTQYF; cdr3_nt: TGTGCCATCGGGGGACTAGCGAGTTCCACAGATACGCAGTATTTT
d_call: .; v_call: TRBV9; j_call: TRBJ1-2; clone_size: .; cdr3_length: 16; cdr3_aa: CASSGGTRPANYGYTF; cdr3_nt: TGTGCCAGCAGCGGGGGGACACGGCCAGCTAACTATGGCTACACCTTC
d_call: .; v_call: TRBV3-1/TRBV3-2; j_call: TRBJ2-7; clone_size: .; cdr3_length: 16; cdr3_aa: CASSHGPLNRAYEQYF; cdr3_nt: TGTGCCAGCAGCCATGGCCCCCTGAACAGGGCCTACGAGCAGTACTTC
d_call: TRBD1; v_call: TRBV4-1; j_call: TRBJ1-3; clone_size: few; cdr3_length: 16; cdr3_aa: CASSQVTGTGRNTIYF; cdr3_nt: TGCGCCAGCAGCCAGGTTACCGGGACAGGAAGAAACACCATATATTTT
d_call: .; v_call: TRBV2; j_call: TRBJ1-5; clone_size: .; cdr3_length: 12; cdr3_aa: CASSAGNQPQHF; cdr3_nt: TGTGCCAGCAGTGCGGGCAATCAGCCCCAGCATTTT
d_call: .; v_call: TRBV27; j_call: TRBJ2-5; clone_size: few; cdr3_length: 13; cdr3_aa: CASRTVNQETQYF; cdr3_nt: TGTGCCAGCAGGACAGTCAACCAAGAGACCCAGTACTTC
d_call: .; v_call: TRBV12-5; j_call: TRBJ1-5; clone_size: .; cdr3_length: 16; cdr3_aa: CASGLSAGLDNQPQHF; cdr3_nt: TGTGCTAGTGGTTTGTCGGCGGGGTTGGACAATCAGCCCCAGCATTTT
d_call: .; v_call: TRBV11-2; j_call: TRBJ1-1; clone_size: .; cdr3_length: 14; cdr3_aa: CASSLGRGNTEAFF; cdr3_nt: TGTGCCAGCAGCTTAGGGCGGGGCAACACTGAAGCTTTCTTT
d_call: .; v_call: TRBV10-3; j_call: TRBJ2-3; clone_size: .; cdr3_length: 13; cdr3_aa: CAIKGGAGDTQYF; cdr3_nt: TGTGCCATCAAAGGCGGTGCGGGGGATACGCAGTATTTT
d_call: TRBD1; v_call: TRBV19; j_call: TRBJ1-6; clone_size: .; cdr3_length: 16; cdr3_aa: CASRVSGTAYNSPLHF; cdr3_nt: TGTGCCAGTAGGGTCTCCGGGACAGCCTATAATTCACCCCTCCACTTT
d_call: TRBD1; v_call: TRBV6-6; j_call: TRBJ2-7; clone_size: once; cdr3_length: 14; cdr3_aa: CASTTTGVSYEQYF; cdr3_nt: TGTGCCAGCACCACGACAGGGGTATCCTACGAGCAGTACTTC
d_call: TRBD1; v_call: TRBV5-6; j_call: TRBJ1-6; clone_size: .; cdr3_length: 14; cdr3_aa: CASSSGQGTSPLHF; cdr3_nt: TGTGCCAGCAGCTCGGGACAGGGCACTTCACCCCTCCACTTT
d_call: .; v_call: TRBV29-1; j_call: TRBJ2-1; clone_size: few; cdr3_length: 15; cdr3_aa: CSVDQSGVSTGEQFF; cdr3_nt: TGCAGCGTTGATCAATCGGGGGTCTCTACCGGAGAGCAGTTCTTC
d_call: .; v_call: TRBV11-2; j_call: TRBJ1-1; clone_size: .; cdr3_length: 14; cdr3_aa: CASRPTASNTEAFF; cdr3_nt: TGTGCCAGCAGACCGACAGCTTCCAACACTGAAGCTTTCTTT
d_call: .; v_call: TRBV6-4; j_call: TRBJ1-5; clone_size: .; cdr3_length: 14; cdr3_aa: CASSSFWTDQPQHF; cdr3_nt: TGTGCCAGTAGTAGTTTTTGGACAGATCAGCCCCAGCATTTT
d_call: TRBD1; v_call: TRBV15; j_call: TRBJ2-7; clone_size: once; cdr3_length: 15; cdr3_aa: CATSRDMGQSYEQYF; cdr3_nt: TGTGCCACCAGCAGAGATATGGGACAGAGCTACGAGCAGTACTTC
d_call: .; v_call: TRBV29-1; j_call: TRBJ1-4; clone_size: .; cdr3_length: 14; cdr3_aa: CSVEDDEGSEKLFF; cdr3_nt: TGCAGCGTTGAAGACGACGAGGGATCCGAAAAACTGTTTTTT
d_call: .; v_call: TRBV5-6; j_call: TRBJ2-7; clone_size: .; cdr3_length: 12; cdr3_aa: CASSFGAGEQYF; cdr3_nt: TGTGCCAGCAGCTTTGGGGCCGGGGAGCAGTACTTC
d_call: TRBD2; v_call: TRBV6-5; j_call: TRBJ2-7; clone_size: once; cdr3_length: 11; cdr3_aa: CASGLASEQYF; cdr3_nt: TGTGCCAGCGGACTAGCGAGTGAGCAGTACTTC
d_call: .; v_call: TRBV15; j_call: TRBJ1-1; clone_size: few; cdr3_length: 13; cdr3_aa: CATSRLAGTEAFF; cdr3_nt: TGTGCCACCAGCAGATTGGCGGGGACTGAAGCTTTCTTT
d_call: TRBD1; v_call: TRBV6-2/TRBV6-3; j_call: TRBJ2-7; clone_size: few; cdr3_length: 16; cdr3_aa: CASSFLQQGKSYEQYF; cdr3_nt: TGTGCCAGCAGTTTCTTGCAACAGGGGAAGTCCTACGAGCAGTACTTC
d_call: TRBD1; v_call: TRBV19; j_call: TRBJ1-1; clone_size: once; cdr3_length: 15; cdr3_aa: CASSSRDSQNTEAFF; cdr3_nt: TGTGCCAGTAGCTCCCGGGACAGCCAGAACACTGAAGCTTTCTTT
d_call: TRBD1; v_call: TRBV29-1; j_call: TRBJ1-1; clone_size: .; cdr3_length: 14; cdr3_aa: CSGGQVAENTEAFF; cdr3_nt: TGCAGCGGTGGACAGGTAGCAGAGAACACTGAAGCTTTCTTT
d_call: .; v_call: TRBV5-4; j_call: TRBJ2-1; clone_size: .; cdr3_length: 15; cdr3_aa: CASSLAAASYNEQFF; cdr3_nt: TGTGCCAGCAGCTTGGCGGCAGCGTCATACAATGAGCAGTTCTTC
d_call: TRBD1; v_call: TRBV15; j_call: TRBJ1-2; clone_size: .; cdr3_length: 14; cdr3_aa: CATRGDRTNYGYTF; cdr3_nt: TGTGCCACCAGGGGGGACAGAACTAACTATGGCTACACCTTC
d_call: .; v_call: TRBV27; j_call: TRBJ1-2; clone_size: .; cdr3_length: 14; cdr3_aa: CASSLGGYPYGYTF; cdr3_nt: TGTGCCAGCAGTCTCGGGGGTTATCCCTATGGCTACACCTTC
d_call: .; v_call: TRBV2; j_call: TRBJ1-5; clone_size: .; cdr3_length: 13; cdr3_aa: CASSLTAQGPQHF; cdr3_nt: TGTGCCAGCAGTCTTACCGCCCAGGGGCCCCAGCATTTT
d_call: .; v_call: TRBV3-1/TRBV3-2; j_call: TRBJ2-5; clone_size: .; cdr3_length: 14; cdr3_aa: CASSQRQGQETQYF; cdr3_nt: TGTGCCAGCAGCCAGAGGCAGGGACAAGAGACCCAGTACTTC
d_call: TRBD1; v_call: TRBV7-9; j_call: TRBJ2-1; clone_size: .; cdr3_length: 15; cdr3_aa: CASSTRQGTNNEQFF; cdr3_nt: TGTGCCAGCAGCACGAGACAGGGAACTAACAATGAGCAGTTCTTC
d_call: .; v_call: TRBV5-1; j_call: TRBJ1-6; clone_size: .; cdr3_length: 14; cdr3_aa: CASSSEQGNTPLHF; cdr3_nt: TGCGCCAGCAGCTCAGAACAGGGTAATACACCCCTCCACTTT
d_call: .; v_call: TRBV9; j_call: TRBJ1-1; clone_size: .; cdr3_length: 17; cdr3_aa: CASSVLEEVGGNTEAFF; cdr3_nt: TGTGCCAGCAGCGTACTAGAAGAAGTGGGGGGAAACACTGAAGCTTTCTTT
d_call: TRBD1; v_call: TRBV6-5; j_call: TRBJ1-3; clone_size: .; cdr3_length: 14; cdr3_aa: CASRGTGEGNTIYF; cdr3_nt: TGTGCCAGCAGGGGGACAGGGGAAGGAAACACCATATATTTT
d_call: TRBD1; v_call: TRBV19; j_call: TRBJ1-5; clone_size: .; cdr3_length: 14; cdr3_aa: CATRTGMSNQPQHF; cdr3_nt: TGTGCCACGAGGACAGGGATGAGCAATCAGCCCCAGCATTTT
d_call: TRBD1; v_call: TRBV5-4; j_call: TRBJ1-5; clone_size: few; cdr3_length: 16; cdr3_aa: CASSLGGQGDNQPQHF; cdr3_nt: TGTGCCAGCAGCTTGGGGGGACAGGGGGACAATCAGCCCCAGCATTTT
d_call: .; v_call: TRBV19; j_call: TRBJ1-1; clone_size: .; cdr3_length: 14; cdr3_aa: CASSIGTRNTEAFF; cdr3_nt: TGTGCCAGTAGTATAGGGACAAGGAACACTGAAGCTTTCTTT
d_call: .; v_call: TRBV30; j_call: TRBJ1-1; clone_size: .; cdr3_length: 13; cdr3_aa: CAWSLGGNTEAFF; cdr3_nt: TGTGCCTGGAGCTTGGGGGGGAACACTGAAGCTTTCTTT
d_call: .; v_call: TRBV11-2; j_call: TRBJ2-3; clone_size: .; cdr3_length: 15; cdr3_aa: CASSFEQGTGDTQYF; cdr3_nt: TGTGCCAGCAGCTTCGAACAGGGTACAGGAGATACGCAGTATTTT
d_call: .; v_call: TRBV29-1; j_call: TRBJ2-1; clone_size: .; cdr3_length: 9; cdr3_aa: CSAGAGEFF; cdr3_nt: TGCAGCGCCGGGGCAGGGGAGTTCTTC
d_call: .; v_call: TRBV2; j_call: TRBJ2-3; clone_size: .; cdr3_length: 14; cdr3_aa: CASSGSGHTDTQYF; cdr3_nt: TGTGCCAGCAGCGGGTCGGGACACACAGATACGCAGTATTTT
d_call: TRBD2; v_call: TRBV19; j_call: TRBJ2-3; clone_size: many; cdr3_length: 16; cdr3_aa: CASGPSGGAPRDTQYF; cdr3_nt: TGTGCCAGTGGCCCTAGCGGGGGGGCTCCCAGGGATACGCAGTATTTT
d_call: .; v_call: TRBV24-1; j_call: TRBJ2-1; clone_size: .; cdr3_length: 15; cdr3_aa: CATSDKGGVSDEQFF; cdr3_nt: TGTGCCACCAGTGATAAAGGGGGAGTTTCGGATGAGCAGTTCTTC
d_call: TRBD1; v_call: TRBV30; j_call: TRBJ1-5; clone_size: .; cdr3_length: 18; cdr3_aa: CAWSPLGQGVGGNQPQHF; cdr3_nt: TGTGCCTGGAGCCCACTCGGACAGGGAGTGGGCGGCAATCAGCCCCAGCATTTT
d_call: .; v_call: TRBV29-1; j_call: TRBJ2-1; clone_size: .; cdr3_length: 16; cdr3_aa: CSVEGMIVAAYNEQFF; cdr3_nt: TGCAGCGTTGAAGGAATGATAGTAGCGGCCTACAATGAGCAGTTCTTC
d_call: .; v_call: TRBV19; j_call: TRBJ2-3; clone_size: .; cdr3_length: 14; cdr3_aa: CASSMNQATDTQYF; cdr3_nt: TGTGCCAGTAGTATGAATCAGGCCACAGATACGCAGTATTTT
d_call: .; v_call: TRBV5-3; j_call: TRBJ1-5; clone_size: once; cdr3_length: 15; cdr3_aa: CARSHGGRVNQPQHF; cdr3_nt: TGTGCCAGAAGCCATGGCGGCAGGGTCAATCAGCCCCAGCATTTT
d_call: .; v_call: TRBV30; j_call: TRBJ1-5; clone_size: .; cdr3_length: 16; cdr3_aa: CAWSVRGIGGNQPQHF; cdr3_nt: TGTGCCTGGAGTGTACGAGGGATTGGGGGCAATCAGCCCCAGCATTTT
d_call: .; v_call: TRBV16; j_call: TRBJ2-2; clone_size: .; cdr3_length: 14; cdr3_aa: CASSRAGNTGELFF; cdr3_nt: TGTGCCAGCAGCCGGGCAGGGAACACCGGGGAGCTGTTTTTT
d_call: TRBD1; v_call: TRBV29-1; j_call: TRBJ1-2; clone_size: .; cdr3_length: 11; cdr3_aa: CSFQGAYGYTF; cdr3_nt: TGCAGCTTCCAGGGGGCCTATGGCTACACCTTC
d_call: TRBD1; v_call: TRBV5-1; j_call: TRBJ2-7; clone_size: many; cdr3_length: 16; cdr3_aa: CASSRGQPPSSYEQYF; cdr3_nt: TGCGCCAGCAGCCGGGGACAGCCTCCGAGCTCCTACGAGCAGTACTTC
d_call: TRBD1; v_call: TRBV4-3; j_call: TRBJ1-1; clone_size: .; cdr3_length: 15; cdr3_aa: CASAPGQGAEAEAFF; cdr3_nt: TGCGCCAGCGCGCCGGGACAGGGGGCGGAGGCTGAAGCTTTCTTT
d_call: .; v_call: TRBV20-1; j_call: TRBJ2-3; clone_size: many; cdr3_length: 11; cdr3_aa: CSARGTDTQYF; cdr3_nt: TGCAGTGCCAGGGGCACAGATACGCAGTATTTT
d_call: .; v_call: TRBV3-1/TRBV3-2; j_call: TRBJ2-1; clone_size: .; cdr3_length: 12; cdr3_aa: CASNSPNNEQFF; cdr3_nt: TGTGCCAGCAACTCCCCGAACAATGAGCAGTTCTTC
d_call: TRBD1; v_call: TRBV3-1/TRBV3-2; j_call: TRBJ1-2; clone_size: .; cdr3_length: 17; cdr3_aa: CASSQGIPGTGRYGYTF; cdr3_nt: TGTGCCAGCAGCCAAGGCATTCCCGGGACAGGGAGGTATGGCTACACCTTC
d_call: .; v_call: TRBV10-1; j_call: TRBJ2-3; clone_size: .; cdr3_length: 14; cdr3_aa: CASSEGGITDTQYF; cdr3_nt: TGCGCCAGCAGTGAAGGCGGAATCACAGATACGCAGTATTTT
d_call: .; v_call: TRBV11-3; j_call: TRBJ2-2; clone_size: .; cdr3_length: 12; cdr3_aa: CASSFSGGELFF; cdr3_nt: TGTGCCAGCAGCTTTAGTGGTGGGGAGCTGTTTTTT
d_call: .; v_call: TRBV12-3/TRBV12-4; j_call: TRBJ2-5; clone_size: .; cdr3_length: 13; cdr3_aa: CASSFGYKETQYF; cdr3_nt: TGTGCCAGCAGTTTCGGGTACAAAGAGACCCAGTACTTC